This T cell receptor (beta chain) was found in a study of T cell changes during pregnancy in multiple sclerosis. In its sample, this clone was seen a few times. The CDR3 runs 12 residues. The V gene lost 2 bases and the J gene lost 4 bases, with 6 bases spanning the gap. Germline CDR1 reads MNHEY; CDR2 reads SVGAGI. Repertoires were generated with immunoSEQ multiplex PCR, while TCRdb's copy carries only in-frame clones and drops some. Of tens of thousands of clones listed, about 90% are singletons. The source material was CD4+ T cells from peripheral blood mononuclear cells, sampled after pregnancy. The rearrangement links TRBV6-5 to TRBJ2-7; D unclear. The clonotype was recovered from a female donor with multiple sclerosis, enrolled in a pregnancy study. In nucleotides, the CDR3 is TGTGCCAGCAGTTACACCGGGTACGAGCAGTACTTC. As protein: CASSYTGYEQYF.